This TCR beta chain was found in a study of long-term antiretroviral therapy in people with HIV. As for this clone: Its antigen is still unknown.

Trimming left V 0 bases short and J 3 bases short, with 6 bases between. The CDR3 totals 13 residues. Germline CDR1 SGHRS, CDR2 YFSETQ. Overall study findings and caveats: Following ART, diversity rose but still fell short of transplant donor controls.

Version v3.0 of the immunoSEQ assay ran at survey level. This table comes from immunoSEQ multiplex PCR, and its TCRdb copy is limited to in-frame clones, with some not included. The table has about 17,000 clones, 70% to 80% seen once. This receptor was obtained from a man younger than 40 with HIV. Sequences were derived from unsorted PBMCs, sampled at the start of antiretroviral therapy. The chain uses TRBV5-1 and TRBJ2-5; unclear D gene. As DNA, the CDR3 is TGCGCCAGCAGCTTGGACACGGAAGAGACCCAGTACTTC. The encoded protein is CASSLDTEETQYF.